This entry lists 2 T cell receptor beta chains sequenced from one sample in a study of T cell repertoires and HLA-DP antigens. The antigens these receptors bind are not known. Sequencing was performed with immunoSEQ multiplex PCR; in TCRdb, only in-frame clones are kept and a portion is missing. The sample consists of 65,000 to 95,000 clones, about four fifths of them appearing once. The sequenced sample was CD4+ T cells from PBMCs. The receptors here all came from a man aged 55 to 69 in good health and CMV-seronegative.

The rearrangement links TRBV18 to TRBJ2-7; 8 positions match TRBD2. The V gene end was trimmed by 3 bases and the J gene end by 4 bases; junction bases not matched to a gene: 5. Germline CDR1 KGHSH, CDR2 LQKENI. The CDR3 is made up of 14 amino acids. The CDR3, as DNA: TGTGCCAGCTCACCGAGCGGGAGTCGGTACGAGCAGTACGTC. This sequence encodes CASSPSGSRYEQYV.

The chain is built from TRBV7-9 and TRBJ1-1; D is unresolved. CDR1 and CDR2 (germline): SEHNR, FQNEAQ (reference sequence). The CDR3 has 12 residues. Trimming left V 6 bases short and J 2 bases short, with 7 bases between. The CDR3 region is CASSYTNTEAFF. In DNA form, the CDR3 reads TGTGCCAGCAGTTACACCAACACTGAAGCTTTCTTT.